Described below is a single T cell receptor (beta chain) sequence and its context. This CDR3 has 15 amino acids. Trimming left V 4 bases short and J 4 bases short, with 17 bases between. CDR1 is MNHNY, CDR2 SVGAGI, per germline (reference sequence). Per the original methods: For nucleated cells, counts were estimated from reference gene primer amplification. TCRdb's copy holds only in-frame clones and misses some; the assay was immunoSEQ multiplex PCR. The V and J calls and clone size come from that table; D and trimming were worked out from the DNA. The sample includes 150,000 or so clones, about 80% of them seen just once. The data belong to a study of blood T cell repertoires in COVID-19. Whole-study context: Both acute and convalescent COVID-19 samples were obtained from the United States, Italy and Spain. T cells, B-cell-depleted T cells, or PBMCs supplied cDNA or gDNA.

Enrollment of patients from Seattle took place during active infection, with longitudinal follow-up. This receptor was identified in a middle-aged woman with COVID-19, enrolled during active disease. The J gene is TRBJ2-7, the V gene TRBV6-6; D might be TRBD2 (6 bases). Source material: peripheral blood. This CDR3 is CASSSVGGKLYEQYF. CDR3 DNA sequence: TGTGCCAGCAGTTCTGTCGGCGGGAAATTGTACGAGCAGTACTTC.